The 26 T cell receptor beta chains given below trace back to one sample, sequenced in a study of T cell changes during pregnancy in multiple sclerosis. This table comes from immunoSEQ multiplex PCR, and its TCRdb copy is limited to in-frame clones, with some not included. The data show about 100,000 clones, approximately 92% seen once. The input for sequencing was peripheral blood, taken in the first trimester of pregnancy. Receptors originate from a female donor with multiple sclerosis, enrolled in a pregnancy study.

The rearrangement uses TRBV2 and TRBJ1-2, with D possibly TRBD1 on 6 matching bases. The CDR3 has 13 amino acids. The V end was cut by 8 bases, the J end by 3 bases, with 13 bases between. Germline CDR1 is SNHLY and CDR2 is FYNNEI. The CDR3 region is CASRTVQHYGYTF. The CDR3 DNA follows: TGTGCCAGCCGGACAGTACAACACTATGGCTACACCTTC.

V is TRBV16 and J is TRBJ2-7, with 7 bases identical to TRBD2. The trim removed 8 bases at V and 7 bases at J, leaving 11 bases unmatched. CDR1 and CDR2 (germline): KGHSY, FQNENV. The CDR3 consists of 13 residues. CDR3 sequence (DNA): TGTGCCAGCGGACGGGAGGCCATGGCAGAGCAGTACTTC. Its translation is CASGREAMAEQYF. Full variable domain (missing parts from reference TRBV16 and TRBJ2-7): GEEVAQTPKHLVRGEGQKAKLYCAPIKGHSYVFWYQQVLKNEFKFLISFQNENVFDETGMPKERFSAKCLPNSPCSLEIQATKLEDSAVYFCASGREAMAEQYFGPGTRLTVT.

The CDR3 loop reads CASSKDGLGPYEQYF. CDR3 nucleotide sequence: TGTGCCAGCAGCAAAGACGGCCTAGGCCCCTACGAGCAGTACTTC. The chain links TRBV9 to TRBJ2-7; the D is unclear. Trimming removed 4 bases at V and 2 bases at J, with 16 bases between. Germline CDR1 is SGDLS and CDR2 is YYNGEE. The CDR3 is 15 residues long.

The rearrangement links TRBV6-5 to TRBJ1-5; the D gene is possibly TRBD1 (6 bases). Germline loops: CDR1 MNHEY, CDR2 SVGAGI. The germline V and J ends were trimmed by 5 bases and 4 bases, with 12 bases remaining between them. The CDR3 length is 14 residues. CDR3 region: CASSMTGTNQPQHF. CDR3 DNA: TGTGCCAGCAGTATGACAGGTACTAATCAGCCCCAGCATTTT.

This rearrangement joins TRBV2 to TRBJ1-5; no definite D call. CDR1 and CDR2 (germline): SNHLY, FYNNEI. This CDR3 spans 17 amino acids. V lost 2 bases and J 2 bases, leaving 16 bases between the germline ends. The CDR3 bases are TGTGCCAGCAGTGAATTCCCCCGAGCCCCGGGCAATCAGCCCCAGCATTTT. This codes for CASSEFPRAPGNQPQHF.

This clone was recorded once. This CDR3 is CASSYRQANEKLFF. The CDR3 coding sequence is TGTGCCAGCAGTTACAGGCAGGCTAATGAAAAACTGTTTTTT. V is TRBV6-7 and J is TRBJ1-4, with unresolved D. TRBV6-7 is an ORF; its function is uncertain. Trimming shortened V by 2 bases and J by 3 bases, and 7 bases separated the two germline ends. The CDR3 runs to 14 residues.

The CDR3 loop is CASRSEPTGELFF. The CDR3 DNA reads as TGCGCCAGCAGATCAGAACCGACCGGGGAGCTGTTTTTT. This chain connects TRBV5-1 to TRBJ2-2; no firm D call. CDR1 and CDR2 from the germline V gene are SGHRS and YFSETQ. The germline V and J ends were trimmed by 5 bases and 5 bases, with 10 bases remaining between them. This CDR3 has 13 amino acids. The whole variable domain, filled in from reference TRBV5-1 and TRBJ2-2, reads KAGVTQTPRYLIKTRGQQVTLSCSPISGHRSVSWYQQTPGQGLQFLFEYFSETQRNKGNFPGRFSGRQFSNSRSEMNVSTLELGDSALYLCASRSEPTGELFFGEGSRLTVL.

This sequence joins TRBV14 and TRBJ2-2, with D perhaps TRBD1 (6 bases). CDR3 length: 18 residues. Deletions cut 3 bases from V and 3 bases from J, with 20 bases between. Germline CDR1 is SGHDN and CDR2 is FVKESK. The CDR3, as DNA: TGTGCCAGCAGCCAGAAACAGGGAAAAGACTTGGACACCGGGGAGCTGTTTTTT. Translation gives CASSQKQGKDLDTGELFF.

This chain connects TRBV5-6 to TRBJ2-6, with a possible D match to TRBD1 (6 bases). The germline V gene encodes CDR1 SGHDT and CDR2 YYEEEE. The CDR3 covers 15 residues. V gave up 2 bases and J gave up 4 bases, with 10 bases separating them. Written as DNA, the CDR3 is TGTGCCAGCAGCTTACAGGGTTCAGGGGCCAACGTCCTGACTTTC. Translated: CASSLQGSGANVLTF. Complete variable domain (other parts from reference TRBV5-6 and TRBJ2-6): DAGVTQSPTHLIKTRGQQVTLRCSPKSGHDTVSWYQQALGQGPQFIFQYYEEEERQRGNFPDRFSGHQFPNYSSELNVNALLLGDSALYLCASSLQGSGANVLTFGAGSRLTVL.

V and J are TRBV4-3 and TRBJ2-1; no firm D call. The ends were cut back, 1 base at V and 3 bases at J, with 4 bases in the middle. Germline V CDR1 and CDR2: LGHNA, YSLEER. The CDR3 covers 13 residues. CDR3 nucleotide sequence: TGCGCCAGCAGCCAAGGAGGCTACAATGAGCAGTTCTTC. It encodes CASSQGGYNEQFF.

The rearrangement joins TRBV30 to TRBJ1-5, with a possible D match to TRBD1 (5 bases). Germline V gives CDR1 GTSNPN, CDR2 SVGIG (reference sequence). The V gene lost 2 bases and the J gene lost 3 bases, with 11 bases spanning the gap. The CDR3 consists of 14 residues. CDR3 residues: CAWSFDRYNQPQHF. The DNA for the CDR3 is TGTGCCTGGAGTTTTGACAGATACAATCAGCCCCAGCATTTT.

The DNA of the CDR3 is TGTGCCAGCGCCCCGGGACTGGGAGCTGATACGCAGTATTTT. Translated: CASAPGLGADTQYF. The V and J genes are TRBV6-1 and TRBJ2-3, with D possibly matching TRBD2 (6 bases). The CDR3 extends over 14 amino acids. Per germline, CDR1 MNHNS and CDR2 SASEGT. V lost 8 bases, J lost 6 bases, and 18 bases lay in between.

The rearrangement joins TRBV15 to TRBJ2-7, with TRBD1 matching 11 bases. Trimming cost V 4 bases and J 4 bases; bases outside gene matches: 3. The germline CDR1 and CDR2 sequences are LNHNV and YYDKDF (reference sequence). This CDR3 spans 14 amino acids. In DNA, the CDR3 is TGTGCCACCAGCACCGGGACAGGGGGATACGAGCAGTACTTC. This gives the protein CATSTGTGGYEQYF.

This sequence joins TRBV5-1 and TRBJ2-3; a weak D match, TRBD2 (6 bases). CDR1 SGHRS and CDR2 YFSETQ come from the germline V gene. The CDR3 runs to 15 residues. The V gene lost 0 bases and the J gene lost 2 bases, with 10 bases spanning the gap. Here the CDR3 DNA reads TGCGCCAGCAGCTTGGGACTAGGACCCACAGATACGCAGTATTTT. Translation: CASSLGLGPTDTQYF.

This rearrangement joins TRBV28 to TRBJ2-1; the match to TRBD2 covers 15 bases. Germline V gene data show CDR1 as MDHEN and CDR2 as SYDVKM. V dropped 5 bases and J dropped 4; count of bases not matched to a gene: 12. The CDR3 sequence is 19 residues long. The DNA for the CDR3 is TGTGCCAGCAGTGCCCTAGCTGGACTAGCGGGAGGGCCGTACAATGAGCAGTTCTTC. Translated: CASSALAGLAGGPYNEQFF.

Here the CDR3 DNA reads TGTGCCATCAGGCCGGGACTAGCGGGAACCCACGAGCAGTACTTC. Amino acid sequence: CAIRPGLAGTHEQYF. V and J are TRBV10-3 and TRBJ2-7; 13 nucleotides match TRBD2. The CDR3 is 15 residues long. Per the germline V gene, CDR1 is ENHRY and CDR2 is SYGVKD. V lost 6 bases and J lost 5; bases outside the gene matches: 7.

The gene calls are TRBV15 and TRBJ1-1, with D unclear. Between the trimmed V and J ends, which lost 5 bases and 6 bases, there was a span of 13 bases. The CDR3 loop spans 13 amino acids. CDR1 and CDR2 from the germline V gene are LNHNV and YYDKDF (reference sequence). As DNA, the CDR3 is TGTGCCACCAGCTGGTACCCGGAGGCTGAAGCTTTCTTT. It specifies CATSWYPEAEAFF.

This chain joins TRBV18 and TRBJ2-7; D gene unclear. Germline V gives CDR1 KGHSH, CDR2 LQKENI. Trimming removed 6 bases from V and 0 bases from J, with 15 bases in between. The CDR3 loop spans 15 amino acids. The CDR3 loop reads CASSRLSRVSYEQYF. Written as DNA, the CDR3 is TGTGCCAGCTCCCGGTTGAGCCGCGTCTCCTACGAGCAGTACTTC.

The chain carries TRBV19 and TRBJ2-3; 8 bases are shared with TRBD2. Germline trimming cut 5 bases from V and 2 bases from J; bases unmatched to any gene: 3. The length of the CDR3 is 14 residues. Looked up from germline, CDR1 is LNHDA and CDR2 is SQIVND (reference sequence). The CDR3 reads CASSVTSATDTQYF. The CDR3 DNA follows: TGTGCCAGTAGTGTGACTAGCGCCACAGATACGCAGTATTTT.

V usage is TRBV30 and J usage is TRBJ2-7; unclear D gene. Germline lookup yields CDR1 GTSNPN and CDR2 SVGIG (reference sequence). CDR3 length equals 12 residues. V dropped 1 base and J dropped 3 bases, with 7 bases sitting between them. The CDR3 is CAWSGGYYEQYF. As DNA, the CDR3 is TGTGCCTGGAGTGGCGGATACTACGAGCAGTACTTC.

In DNA form, the CDR3 reads TGTGCCAGTAGTATACAACCCGGGAACTACGAGCAGTACTTC. Encoded protein: CASSIQPGNYEQYF. The gene calls are TRBV19 and TRBJ2-7, with TRBD2 as a possible D gene (5 bases). The CDR3 is 14 residues long. Trimming cost V 2 bases and J 3 bases, with 11 bases left between them. CDR1 LNHDA and CDR2 SQIVND come from the germline V gene (reference sequence). The full variable domain, its missing parts supplied by reference TRBV19 and TRBJ2-7, is DGGITQSPKYLFRKEGQNVTLSCEQNLNHDAMYWYRQDPGQGLRLIYYSQIVNDFQKGDIAEGYSVSREKKESFPLTVTSAQKNPTAFYLCASSIQPGNYEQYFGPGTRLTVT.

V and J are TRBV11-3 and TRBJ2-1; TRBD2 agrees at 11 bases. Losses at the gene ends were 5 bases for V and 0 bases for J; bases not matched to a gene: 15. The CDR3 is 20 amino acids. Germline lookup yields CDR1 SGHNT and CDR2 YENEEA. The CDR3 sequence: CASSHGQGTSGGSSYNEQFF. The CDR3 DNA follows: TGTGCCAGCAGCCACGGACAGGGGACTAGCGGAGGAAGCTCCTACAATGAGCAGTTCTTC.

The chain has TRBV29-1 and TRBJ1-2; 7 bases agree with TRBD1. Trimming cost V 6 bases and J 4 bases; bases outside gene matches: 2. The CDR3 loop spans 11 amino acids. Germline V CDR1 and CDR2: SQVTM, ANQGSEA. The CDR3 region has the DNA TGCAGCGTACAGGGGAGCTATGGCTACACCTTC. Translating it yields CSVQGSYGYTF.

The rearrangement joins TRBV19 to TRBJ2-6; 12 positions match TRBD1. The CDR3 extends over 18 amino acids. Germline V gene lookup returns CDR1 LNHDA and CDR2 SQIVND (reference sequence). Trimming removed 5 bases from V and 2 bases from J; junction bases left unmatched: 7. In nucleotides, the CDR3 is TGTGCCAGTAGTGTCCCGGGACAGGGGGCGGCTGGGGCCAACGTCCTGACTTTC. It encodes CASSVPGQGAAGANVLTF. Combining the CDR3 with reference TRBV19 and TRBJ2-6 gives the whole variable domain DGGITQSPKYLFRKEGQNVTLSCEQNLNHDAMYWYRQDPGQGLRLIYYSQIVNDFQKGDIAEGYSVSREKKESFPLTVTSAQKNPTAFYLCASSVPGQGAAGANVLTFGAGSRLTVL.

V usage is TRBV5-1 and J usage is TRBJ2-5; D call uncertain. V lost 3 bases to trimming and J lost 5 bases, with 11 bases between them. This CDR3 is 13 amino acids long. Germline V lookup: CDR1 SGHRS, CDR2 YFSETQ. The CDR3 sequence: CASSSTLWETQYF. The CDR3 DNA sequence: TGCGCCAGCAGCTCCACCCTATGGGAGACCCAGTACTTC. Full variable domain (outside the CDR3, taken from reference TRBV5-1 and TRBJ2-5): KAGVTQTPRYLIKTRGQQVTLSCSPISGHRSVSWYQQTPGQGLQFLFEYFSETQRNKGNFPGRFSGRQFSNSRSEMNVSTLELGDSALYLCASSSTLWETQYFGPGTRLLVL.

This clone was counted a single time. This chain links TRBV5-1 with TRBJ1-3; 8 bases map to TRBD1. In germline, CDR1 is SGHRS, CDR2 YFSETQ. The CDR3 spans 16 residues. V lost 0 bases and J lost 5; bases outside the gene matches: 7. The CDR3, as DNA: TGCGCCAGCAGCTTGGGGGGGACAGGACGTCGAAACACCATATATTTT. Encoded protein: CASSLGGTGRRNTIYF.